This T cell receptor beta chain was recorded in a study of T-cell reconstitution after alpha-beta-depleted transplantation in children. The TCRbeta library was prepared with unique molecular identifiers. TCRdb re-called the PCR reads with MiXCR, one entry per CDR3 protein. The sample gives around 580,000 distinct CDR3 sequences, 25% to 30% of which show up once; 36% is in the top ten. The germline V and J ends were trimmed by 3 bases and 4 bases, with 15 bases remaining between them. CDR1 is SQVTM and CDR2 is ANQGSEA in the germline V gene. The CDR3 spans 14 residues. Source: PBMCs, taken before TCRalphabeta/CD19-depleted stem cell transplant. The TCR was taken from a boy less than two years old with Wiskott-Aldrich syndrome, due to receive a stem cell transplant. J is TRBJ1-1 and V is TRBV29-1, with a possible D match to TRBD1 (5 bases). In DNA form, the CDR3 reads TGCAGCGTTGATGGGCCCTCGGGGGTCACTGAAGCTTTCTTT. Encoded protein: CSVDGPSGVTEAFF.